What follows are 25 T cell receptor beta chains derived from one specimen sequenced in a study of blood T cell repertoires in COVID-19. Method: immunoSEQ multiplex PCR; TCRdb's copy keeps in-frame clones and lacks some. Of a few hundred thousand clones detected, around 88% appear once; the ten largest clones hold around 0.84%. The sample consisted of peripheral blood. Receptor source: a man aged 25 to 40 with acute or convalescent COVID-19.

The chain uses TRBV11-2 and TRBJ2-1, with D perhaps matching TRBD1 (6 bases). From germline, CDR1 is SGHAT and CDR2 FQNNGV. CDR3 length equals 15 residues. V was trimmed by 5 bases and J by 0 bases, leaving 11 bases between them. The CDR3 reads CASSVDSLSYNEQFF. The DNA of the CDR3 is TGTGCCAGCAGCGTGGACAGTCTCTCCTACAATGAGCAGTTCTTC.

In its sample, this clone was seen once. J is TRBJ2-7 and V is TRBV5-1; 7 positions match TRBD1. V lost 4 bases and J lost 13; bases outside the gene matches: 11. In germline, CDR1 is SGHRS, CDR2 YFSETQ. There are 12 residues in the CDR3. As DNA, the CDR3 is TGCGCCAGCAGCACCGGGACAGATCAGCGATACTTC. Amino acid sequence: CASSTGTDQRYF.

This chain joins TRBV4-2 and TRBJ2-1; 10 bases match TRBD2. Germline trimming cut 0 bases from V and 2 bases from J; bases unmatched to any gene: 10. The CDR3 has 19 residues. Germline V gene sequence: CDR1 LGHNA, CDR2 YNFKEQ. The CDR3 here is CASSQESGGALGAYNEQFF. The CDR3 nucleotides read TGTGCCAGCAGCCAAGAAAGCGGGGGGGCTTTGGGTGCCTACAATGAGCAGTTCTTC.

The genes are TRBV13 and TRBJ1-1; 11 positions match TRBD1. J gave up 5 bases and V 5 bases, and 7 bases lay outside the gene matches. In germline, CDR1 is PRHDT, CDR2 FYEKMQ (reference sequence). The CDR3 is 15 amino acids. The CDR3 DNA is TGTGCCAGCAGCCTCCGGGACAGGGGGGAAACTGAAGCTTTCTTT. The encoded protein is CASSLRDRGETEAFF. The variable domain in full, completed from reference TRBV13 and TRBJ1-1, reads AAGVIQSPRHLIKEKRETATLKCYPIPRHDTVYWYQQGPGQDPQFLISFYEKMQSDKGSIPDRFSAQQFSDYHSELNMSSLELGDSALYFCASSLRDRGETEAFFGQGTRLTVV.

This chain uses TRBV3-1 (or the pseudogene TRBV3-2) with TRBJ1-1; no clear D gene. The V gene lost 2 bases and the J gene lost 6 bases, with 13 bases spanning the gap. In germline, CDR1 is LGHDT, CDR2 YNNKEL (reference sequence). This CDR3 has 14 residues. CDR3 amino acids: CASSQRGVDPEAFF. The DNA for the CDR3 is TGTGCCAGCAGCCAACGGGGAGTTGACCCTGAAGCTTTCTTT.

The chain is built from TRBV3-1 (or the pseudogene TRBV3-2) and TRBJ2-7; 11 nucleotides line up with TRBD2. Germline V lookup: CDR1 LGHDT, CDR2 YNNKEL (reference sequence). This CDR3 region has 14 residues. The J segment lost 7 bases and the V segment lost 8 bases, leaving 10 bases of the junction unmatched. CDR3 bases: TGTGCCAGCGGGTTACTAGCGGGAGATGGTGAGCAGTACTTC. Translation gives CASGLLAGDGEQYF.

The V call is TRBV5-1, the J call TRBJ1-3; D perhaps matches TRBD1 (6 bases). The CDR3 spans 14 residues. V shed 5 bases and J shed 4 bases, with 13 bases lying between them. Germline V lookup: CDR1 SGHRS, CDR2 YFSETQ. DNA for the CDR3: TGCGCCAGCAGAGTGGGGGCATCAGGAAACACCATATATTTT. Translating gives CASRVGASGNTIYF.

The gene calls are TRBV15 and TRBJ1-1; unclear D gene. Germline values: CDR1 LNHNV, CDR2 YYDKDF (reference sequence). The CDR3 loop spans 12 amino acids. Trimming cost V 8 bases and J 0 bases, with 7 bases left between them. The CDR3 DNA is TGTGCCACCGGCCAAATGAACACTGAAGCTTTCTTT. It yields the protein CATGQMNTEAFF. Looking up the rest from reference TRBV15 and TRBJ1-1 gives the full variable domain: DAMVIQNPRYQVTQFGKPVTLSCSQTLNHNVMYWYQQKSSQAPKLLFHYYDKDFNNEADTPDNFQSRRPNTSFCFLDIRSPGLGDTAMYLCATGQMNTEAFFGQGTRLTVV.

V is TRBV5-6 and J is TRBJ1-2; 10 bases map to TRBD1. CDR3 length: 13 amino acids. Germline V gives CDR1 SGHDT, CDR2 YYEEEE. V was pared by 3 bases and J by 7 bases, with 3 bases of the junction left unmatched. Written as DNA, the CDR3 is TGTGCCAGCAGCTGGGACAGGGGCGGTGGCTACACCTTC. Translation gives CASSWDRGGGYTF.

The table lists this clone with a count of one. This chain uses TRBV19 with TRBJ1-3, with D unclear. Germline CDR1 and CDR2: LNHDA and SQIVND (reference sequence). V was pared by 5 bases and J by 4 bases, with 9 bases between. This CDR3 region has 13 residues. The CDR3 nucleotides are TGTGCCAGTAGTCCCCCGGGAGGAAACACCATATATTTT. It codes for CASSPPGGNTIYF.

CDR3 in amino acids: CASRGQGKVEQFF. The CDR3 region has the DNA TGTGCCAGCAGGGGACAGGGAAAGGTTGAGCAGTTCTTC. This chain links TRBV2 with TRBJ2-1; 9 positions match TRBD1. Germline V CDR1 and CDR2: SNHLY, FYNNEI. The CDR3 consists of 13 residues. V trimming: 6 bases; J trimming: 9 bases; junction bases outside the gene matches: 6.

The chain links TRBV11-3 to TRBJ1-1; tentatively, D is TRBD1 (5 bases). This CDR3 spans 13 amino acids. Germline assignment: CDR1 SGHNT and CDR2 YENEEA. Between the trimmed V and J ends, which lost 5 bases and 6 bases, there was a span of 13 bases. CDR3 sequence: CASSPRGGAEAFF. CDR3 DNA sequence: TGTGCCAGCAGCCCACGGGGAGGGGCTGAAGCTTTCTTT.

This chain joins TRBV30 and TRBJ1-6; D not resolved. This CDR3 contains 12 residues. V lost 5 bases, J lost 4 bases, and 6 bases lay in between. In germline, CDR1 is GTSNPN, CDR2 SVGIG (reference sequence). CDR3 protein: CAWGSYNSPLHF. The CDR3 DNA follows: TGTGCCTGGGGCAGTTATAATTCACCCCTCCACTTT.

This clone came up once. This chain connects TRBV29-1 to TRBJ2-6, with D possibly TRBD2 on 5 matching bases. Trimming removed 4 bases at V and 3 bases at J, with 7 bases between. Germline loops: CDR1 SQVTM, CDR2 ANQGSEA. This CDR3 is built from 13 residues. The CDR3 DNA reads TGCAGCGTTGGGACTTTTGGGGCCAACGTCCTGACTTTC. Translating it yields CSVGTFGANVLTF.

The chain recombines TRBV28 with TRBJ1-3, with 7 bases identical to TRBD1. The CDR3 contains 13 residues. V trimming: 5 bases; J trimming: 4 bases; junction bases outside the gene matches: 2. Germline V CDR1 and CDR2: MDHEN, SYDVKM. This chain's CDR3 is CASSVTGGNTIYF. CDR3 nucleotides: TGTGCCAGCAGTGTGACAGGGGGAAACACCATATATTTT. Together with reference TRBV28 and TRBJ1-3, the CDR3 gives the full variable domain: DVKVTQSSRYLVKRTGEKVFLECVQDMDHENMFWYRQDPGLGLRLIYFSYDVKMKEKGDIPEGYSVSREKKERFSLILESASTNQTSMYLCASSVTGGNTIYFGEGSWLTVV.

The chain joins TRBV6-6 to TRBJ1-5; TRBD1 matches 8 bases. CDR3 length: 15 amino acids. CDR1 is MNHNY, CDR2 SVGAGI, per germline (reference sequence). Trimming at V came to 6 bases and at J to 7 bases, leaving 11 bases not matched to a gene. DNA for the CDR3: TGTGCCAGCAGATCCTCAGGGGGCGCCGGGCAGCCCCAGCATTTT. As protein: CASRSSGGAGQPQHF.

V and J are TRBV15 and TRBJ1-4; D may be TRBD1 (6 bases). CDR3 length: 15 residues. Trimming took off 3 bases at V and 4 bases at J, with 12 bases between the two ends. CDR1 is LNHNV, CDR2 YYDKDF, per germline (reference sequence). CDR3 residues: CATSRIDRHNEKLFF. For the CDR3, the DNA is TGTGCCACCAGCAGGATTGACAGGCATAATGAAAAACTGTTTTTT.

The V gene is TRBV10-1, the J gene TRBJ1-2, with a possible D match to TRBD1 (6 bases). Per germline, CDR1 WNHNN and CDR2 SYGVQD (reference sequence). The CDR3 spans 13 residues. Trimming shortened V by 4 bases and J by 7 bases, and 13 bases separated the two germline ends. The CDR3: CASSGDRTRGYTF. CDR3 sequence (DNA): TGCGCCAGCAGTGGAGACAGGACTCGTGGCTACACCTTC.

This chain uses TRBV10-3 with TRBJ2-7; tentative D call: TRBD2 (7 bases). This CDR3 has 15 residues. Trimming removed 4 bases from V and 2 bases from J, with 15 bases in between. Germline loops: CDR1 ENHRY, CDR2 SYGVKD. The chain's CDR3 is CAISGAGAFPYEQYF. CDR3 sequence (DNA): TGTGCCATCAGTGGGGCGGGGGCTTTTCCCTACGAGCAGTACTTC.

The chain recombines TRBV21-1 with TRBJ2-7; no check of the table's D call, TRBD2, against the DNA was made. TRBV21-1 is given as a pseudogene. This CDR3 region has 16 residues. CDR3 DNA sequence: TGTGCCAGCAGCAAAGTGACTAGCGGGAGTGGCTACGAGCAGTACTTC. Translation gives CASSKVTSGSGYEQYF.

The chain combines TRBV6-6 with TRBJ1-2; 7 positions match TRBD1. Germline V gene lookup returns CDR1 MNHNY and CDR2 SVGAGI (reference sequence). The junction had 3 bases not matched to a gene; V was cut back by 6 bases and J by 5 bases. The CDR3 totals 12 residues. Here the CDR3 DNA reads TGTGCCAGCAGATCAGGGGGTTATGGCTACACCTTC. Protein product: CASRSGGYGYTF.

The chain links TRBV28 to TRBJ1-5; D call uncertain. The CDR3 runs to 14 residues. CDR1 MDHEN and CDR2 SYDVKM come from the germline V gene. V was trimmed by 2 bases and J by 7 bases, leaving 12 bases between them. This CDR3 reads CASSLIGSGQPQHF. The CDR3 DNA reads TGTGCCAGCAGTTTAATTGGGTCGGGACAGCCCCAGCATTTT. Supplemented by reference TRBV28 and TRBJ1-5, the full variable domain reads DVKVTQSSRYLVKRTGEKVFLECVQDMDHENMFWYRQDPGLGLRLIYFSYDVKMKEKGDIPEGYSVSREKKERFSLILESASTNQTSMYLCASSLIGSGQPQHFGDGTRLSIL.

This clone occurred once. The V call is TRBV19, the J call TRBJ2-7, with a possible D match to TRBD1 (5 bases). This CDR3 is built from 12 residues. V was pared by 5 bases and J by 3 bases, with 8 bases between. Germline V lookup: CDR1 LNHDA, CDR2 SQIVND (reference sequence). This chain's CDR3 is CASSPQGYEQYF. The CDR3 DNA reads as TGTGCCAGTAGTCCCCAGGGCTACGAGCAGTACTTC.

The chain uses TRBV27 and TRBJ1-1; D is perhaps TRBD1 (6 bases). The CDR3 spans 15 residues. Trimming cost V 6 bases and J 4 bases, with 18 bases left between them. The germline gives CDR1 MNHEY, CDR2 SMNVEV (reference sequence). CDR3 sequence (DNA): TGTGCCAGCAGGACAGGTCTGGCTTGGGGCACTGAAGCTTTCTTT. This gives the protein CASRTGLAWGTEAFF.

For the CDR3, the DNA is TGTGCCAGCAGCCCTTGGGGGGGGGATGGCGATCAGCCCCAGCATTTT. Translating gives CASSPWGGDGDQPQHF. The V gene is TRBV28, the J gene TRBJ1-5; possibly TRBD1 for D (5 bases). Trimming cost V 6 bases and J 5 bases, with 20 bases left between them. Per the germline V gene, CDR1 is MDHEN and CDR2 is SYDVKM. This CDR3 is built from 16 residues.